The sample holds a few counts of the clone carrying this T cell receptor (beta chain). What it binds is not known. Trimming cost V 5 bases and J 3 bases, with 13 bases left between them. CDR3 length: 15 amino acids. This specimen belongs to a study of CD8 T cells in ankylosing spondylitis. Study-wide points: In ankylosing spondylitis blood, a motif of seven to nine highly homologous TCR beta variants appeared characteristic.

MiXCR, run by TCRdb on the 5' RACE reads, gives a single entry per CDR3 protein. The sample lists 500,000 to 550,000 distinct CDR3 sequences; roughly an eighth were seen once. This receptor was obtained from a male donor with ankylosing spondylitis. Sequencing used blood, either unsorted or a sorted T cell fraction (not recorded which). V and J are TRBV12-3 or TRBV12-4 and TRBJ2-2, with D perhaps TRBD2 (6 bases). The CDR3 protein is CASSKGLVDTGELFF. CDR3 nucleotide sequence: TGTGCCAGCAGTAAGGGACTGGTAGACACCGGGGAGCTGTTTTTT.